The 24 T cell receptor beta chains below were found in one sample sequenced in a study of cytomegalovirus exposure and HLA in healthy donors. The PCR was carried out with 60 Vbeta primers and 13 Jbeta primers. The protocol was immunoSEQ multiplex PCR, while the TCRdb copy is restricted to in-frame clones and leaves out a portion. Found here are 100,000 to 150,000 clones; the top ten clones hold roughly 1.7%. Material for sequencing was PBMCs. The receptors stem from a middle-aged woman in good health and CMV-seropositive.

This chain connects TRBV6-1 to TRBJ2-7; the match to TRBD1 covers 9 bases. The CDR3 contains 14 residues. The germline V gene has CDR1 MNHNS and CDR2 SASEGT. CDR3 sequence reads: CASSRTGEGYEQYF. As DNA, the CDR3 is TGTGCTTCTTCGAGGACAGGGGAGGGCTACGAGCAGTACTTC.

The chain has TRBV28 and TRBJ1-1, with TRBD1 matching 10 bases. Trimming at V came to 3 bases and at J to 1 base, leaving 2 bases not matched to a gene. CDR1 is MDHEN, CDR2 SYDVKM, per germline. The CDR3 totals 15 residues. CDR3 region: CASSLGDRGNTEAFF. The DNA for the CDR3 is TGTGCCAGCAGTTTGGGGGACAGGGGGAACACTGAAGCTTTCTTT.

The V and J genes are TRBV27 and TRBJ1-2; TRBD1 matches at 7 bases. The ends lost 0 bases at V and 4 bases at J; junction bases unmatched: 5. This CDR3 spans 15 amino acids. Germline CDR1 reads MNHEY; CDR2 reads SMNVEV (reference sequence). Here the CDR3 reads CASSLSGGGVYGYTF. The CDR3 bases are TGTGCCAGCAGTTTATCAGGAGGGGGCGTCTATGGCTACACCTTC.

The gene calls are TRBV5-4 and TRBJ2-7, with D hard to call. Trimming pared 3 bases from V and 2 bases from J, leaving 3 bases between. The CDR3 totals 11 residues. Germline-derived CDR1 and CDR2 are SGHNT and YYREEE (reference sequence). CDR3 loop: CASSSAYEQYF. In DNA form, the CDR3 reads TGTGCCAGCAGCTCCGCCTACGAGCAGTACTTC.

J is TRBJ2-5 and V is TRBV7-7; TRBD1 might be the D (8 bases). The V gene's germline CDR1 is SSHAT and CDR2 FNYEAQ (reference sequence). V was clipped by 5 bases and J by 3 bases, with 13 bases between them. CDR3 length equals 14 residues. CDR3 sequence: CASSRTGGEETQYF. Here the CDR3 DNA reads TGTGCCAGCAGCCGCACAGGGGGGGAAGAGACCCAGTACTTC.

The CDR3 coding sequence is TGTGCCAGCAGTACCCTTAGCGGGAGTCCCTACGAGCAGTACTTC. It is translated as CASSTLSGSPYEQYF. The V and J genes are TRBV28 and TRBJ2-7, with 9 bases lining up with TRBD2. CDR3 length equals 15 residues. Germline assignment: CDR1 MDHEN and CDR2 SYDVKM. V shed 5 bases, J shed 2 bases, and the junction held 7 bases outside the gene matches.

The chain is built from TRBV29-1 and TRBJ2-5; 14 bases align to TRBD2. Per germline, CDR1 SQVTM and CDR2 ANQGSEA. The length of the CDR3 is 18 residues. CDR3 sequence: CSGIGTSGSRPRMETQYF. The CDR3 coding sequence is TGCAGTGGAATCGGGACTAGCGGGAGTCGCCCTCGAATGGAGACCCAGTACTTC.

V and J are TRBV6-1 and TRBJ1-5, with TRBD1 matching over 10 bases. Losses at the gene ends were 10 bases for V and 4 bases for J; bases not matched to a gene: 4. The CDR3 runs 13 residues. The germline CDR1 and CDR2 sequences are MNHNS and SASEGT. The CDR3 DNA is TGTGCCACCAGGGGACAGGGGAATCAGCCCCAGCATTTT. As protein: CATRGQGNQPQHF.

The rearrangement uses TRBV6-5 and TRBJ1-2; 7 nucleotides align to TRBD1. Germline V CDR1 and CDR2: MNHEY, SVGAGI. Unmatched junction bases numbered 5, after V lost 9 bases and J lost 1 base. The CDR3 loop spans 13 amino acids. This CDR3 reads CASKRDSNYGYTF. The CDR3 DNA reads as TGTGCCAGTAAACGGGACAGTAACTATGGCTACACCTTC.

Turning to this clone: A read error may produce the germline difference seen at one junction end. Other nucleotide sequences from this sample produce the same CDR3. CDR3 region: CASKRLAGGRNIAYEQYF. The DNA of the CDR3 is TGCGCCAGCAAGAGGTTAGCGGGAGGGCGAAATATAGCCTACGAGCAGTACTTC. This chain joins TRBV2 and TRBJ2-7; the match to TRBD2 covers 11 bases. Germline assignment: CDR1 SNHLY and CDR2 FYNNEI. The CDR3 runs 18 residues.

V and J are TRBV6-4 and TRBJ2-3; D remains unclear. Germline V CDR1 and CDR2: MRHNA, SNTAGT. V was shortened by 3 bases and J by 2 bases, with 9 bases between the two germline ends. The CDR3 contains 14 residues. Written as DNA, the CDR3 is TGTGCCAGCAGTGAGTTGTCGTCCACAGATACGCAGTATTTT. Translation: CASSELSSTDTQYF.

The chain uses TRBV5-1 and TRBJ2-1; D ambiguous. V lost 0 bases to trimming and J lost 9 bases, with 7 bases between them. Germline V gene lookup returns CDR1 SGHRS and CDR2 YFSETQ. The CDR3 spans 12 residues. The CDR3 loop is CASSLALSEQFF. CDR3 DNA sequence: TGCGCCAGCAGCTTGGCCTTATCTGAGCAGTTCTTC.

The V call is TRBV30, the J call TRBJ1-1, with D possibly being TRBD1 (6 bases). V lost 5 bases and J lost 3, with 10 bases in between. Germline V gene lookup returns CDR1 GTSNPN and CDR2 SVGIG (reference sequence). The CDR3 extends over 12 amino acids. In nucleotides, the CDR3 is TGTGCCTGGCTGAGACAGGACACTGAAGCTTTCTTT. It is translated as CAWLRQDTEAFF.

V and J are TRBV5-6 and TRBJ2-5, with 7 bases lining up with TRBD2. V was pared by 1 base and J by 2 bases, with 5 bases of the junction left unmatched. Germline CDR1 is SGHDT and CDR2 is YYEEEE. The CDR3 is made up of 15 amino acids. The CDR3 region is CASSLKGRGQETQYF. The DNA of the CDR3 is TGTGCCAGCAGCTTGAAGGGGAGGGGACAAGAGACCCAGTACTTC.

CDR3 amino acids: CAISESTGGNYGYTF. CDR3 DNA sequence: TGTGCCATCAGTGAGTCGACAGGGGGCAACTATGGCTACACCTTC. This chain uses TRBV10-3 with TRBJ1-2, with 10 nucleotides matching TRBD1. The ends lost 0 bases at V and 2 bases at J; junction bases unmatched: 0. In germline, CDR1 is ENHRY, CDR2 SYGVKD. The CDR3 is 15 residues long.

J is TRBJ2-2 and V is TRBV6-1; 10 nucleotides agree with TRBD1. Losses at the gene ends were 4 bases for V and 3 bases for J; bases not matched to a gene: 5. Germline lookup yields CDR1 MNHNS and CDR2 SASEGT. This CDR3 is 16 amino acids long. CDR3 residues: CASSVTGGADTGELFF. For the CDR3, the DNA is TGTGCCAGCAGTGTGACAGGGGGCGCAGACACCGGGGAGCTGTTTTTT.

This chain joins TRBV7-9 and TRBJ2-5, with TRBD1 as a possible D gene (6 bases). This CDR3 has 17 amino acids. Deletions cut 5 bases from V and 5 bases from J, with 24 bases between. The germline gives CDR1 SEHNR, CDR2 FQNEAQ (reference sequence). The CDR3 sequence is CASSHTVQGSLRETQYF. In DNA, the CDR3 is TGTGCCAGCAGCCACACGGTTCAGGGGAGTTTACGGGAGACCCAGTACTTC.

V usage is TRBV2 and J usage is TRBJ2-5; 12 bases agree with TRBD1. This CDR3 comprises 16 residues. The J segment lost 1 base and the V segment lost 7 bases, leaving 7 bases of the junction unmatched. CDR1 is SNHLY, CDR2 FYNNEI, per germline. CDR3 in amino acids: CASISGTGGFQETQYF. The CDR3 DNA follows: TGTGCCAGCATTTCCGGGACAGGGGGCTTCCAAGAGACCCAGTACTTC.

The chain is built from TRBV11-1 and TRBJ2-7; D may be TRBD2 (5 bases). The CDR3 consists of 12 residues. Germline V CDR1 and CDR2: SGHAT, FQDESV (reference sequence). V was pared by 5 bases and J by 2 bases, with 7 bases between. The CDR3 sequence: CASSKTTYEQYF. The CDR3 DNA reads as TGTGCCAGCAGCAAGACTACCTACGAGCAGTACTTC.

The rearrangement joins TRBV6-5 to TRBJ2-2; possible D gene TRBD2, 5 bases. Trimming left V 2 bases short and J 4 bases short, with 8 bases between. The CDR3 sequence is 14 residues long. Germline assignment: CDR1 MNHEY and CDR2 SVGAGI. The CDR3 loop reads CASSYGRGTGELFF. CDR3 DNA: TGTGCCAGCAGTTACGGTCGGGGCACCGGGGAGCTGTTTTTT.

The chain uses TRBV19 and TRBJ2-1, with 8 bases matching TRBD1. Germline-derived CDR1 and CDR2 are LNHDA and SQIVND (reference sequence). V lost 6 bases to trimming and J lost 6 bases; unmatched junction nucleotides: 7. The CDR3 sequence is 14 residues long. DNA for the CDR3: TGTGCCAGTAGAGACAGGGGCGATACCAATGAGCAGTTCTTC. Translating gives CASRDRGDTNEQFF.

This chain joins TRBV30 and TRBJ2-7; TRBD2 matches 10 bases. The trim removed 2 bases at V and 7 bases at J, leaving 14 bases unmatched. Germline V CDR1 and CDR2: GTSNPN, SVGIG (reference sequence). The CDR3 spans 16 residues. The CDR3 loop reads CAWSPTGTSVIREQYF. The CDR3 DNA is TGTGCCTGGAGTCCGACCGGGACTAGCGTGATCCGGGAGCAGTACTTC.

The CDR3 DNA is TGTGCCAGCAGCCATAGGTTCTCTCAAGGAGAGCCCCAGCATTTT. Protein product: CASSHRFSQGEPQHF. V is TRBV5-6 and J is TRBJ1-5; D remains ambiguous. CDR1 and CDR2 (germline): SGHDT, YYEEEE. This CDR3 is built from 15 residues. Trimming cost V 4 bases and J 8 bases, with 19 bases left between them.

The chain employs TRBV18 and TRBJ2-3, with D possibly being TRBD1 (5 bases). The germline gives CDR1 KGHSH, CDR2 LQKENI. This CDR3 comprises 14 residues. V was clipped by 4 bases and J by 3 bases, with 11 bases between them. The DNA for the CDR3 is TGTGCCAGCTCACAGACAGAAACTACAGATACGCAGTATTTT. Its translation: CASSQTETTDTQYF.